These 10 T cell receptor beta chains share one sample of origin, sequenced in a study of T cell responses to AZD1222 COVID-19 vaccine. Sequenced by immunoSEQ multiplex PCR; TCRdb stores in-frame clones only, minus some. The repertoire holds about 150,000 clones, more than 75% seen once, with roughly 9.1% in the top ten. The sample in question was peripheral blood, obtained 28 days after the second AZD1222 dose. Receptors were obtained from an adult who received the AZD1222 COVID-19 vaccine.

This sequence joins TRBV5-4 and TRBJ2-1; D perhaps matches TRBD1 (6 bases). This CDR3 is built from 15 residues. V gave up 0 bases and J gave up 7 bases, with 14 bases separating them. The germline V gene has CDR1 SGHNT and CDR2 YYREEE (reference sequence). CDR3 in amino acids: CASSLDPGERNEQFF. The CDR3 DNA sequence: TGTGCCAGCAGCTTGGACCCAGGGGAAAGGAATGAGCAGTTCTTC.

The chain employs TRBV10-3 and TRBJ1-4; D remains ambiguous. CDR1 is ENHRY, CDR2 SYGVKD, per germline. With 10 bases removed from V and 1 base from J, the gap between germline ends came to 7 bases. This CDR3 spans 12 amino acids. Written as DNA, the CDR3 is TGTGCCACCTCACTAACTAATGAAAAACTGTTTTTT. It is translated as CATSLTNEKLFF.

The CDR3 loop is CAWGDDYGYTF. The CDR3 nucleotides are TGTGCCTGGGGGGATGACTATGGCTACACCTTC. This chain connects TRBV30 to TRBJ1-2; D is ambiguous. Trimming cost V 5 bases and J 3 bases, with 7 bases left between them. Germline V gene data show CDR1 as GTSNPN and CDR2 as SVGIG (reference sequence). This CDR3 contains 11 residues.

DNA of the CDR3: TGTGCCAGCAGTGTAGACTATGGCTACACCTTC. The encoded protein is CASSVDYGYTF. This rearrangement joins TRBV2 to TRBJ1-2; D is unclear. The germline V gene has CDR1 SNHLY and CDR2 FYNNEI. The CDR3 extends over 11 amino acids. The V end was cut by 4 bases, the J end by 3 bases, with 3 bases between. Looking up the rest from reference TRBV2 and TRBJ1-2 gives the full variable domain: EPEVTQTPSHQVTQMGQEVILRCVPISNHLYFYWYRQILGQKVEFLVSFYNNEISEKSEIFDDQFSVERPDGSNFTLKIRSTKLEDSAMYFCASSVDYGYTFGSGTRLTVV.

The gene calls are TRBV6-2 or TRBV6-3 and TRBJ1-3; D perhaps matches TRBD1 (5 bases). V was cut by 2 bases and J by 4 bases, with 24 bases left in between. The V gene's germline CDR1 is MNHEY and CDR2 SVGEGT. The CDR3 has 19 amino acids. The CDR3 DNA follows: TGTGCCAGCAGTTACGGCCCAGGGTTCGGCCGATTCCAAGGAAACACCATATATTTT. Translated, it gives CASSYGPGFGRFQGNTIYF.

The CDR3 coding sequence is TGTGCCAGCTCCCTGGGTCAGGGGGCGCGAGGCACTGAAGCTTTCTTT. Residues: CASSLGQGARGTEAFF. The V call is TRBV18, the J call TRBJ1-1; 8 nucleotides agree with TRBD1. The CDR3 is made up of 16 amino acids. Trimming took 6 bases from V and 4 from J; bases not matched to a gene: 13. Germline V gene lookup returns CDR1 KGHSH and CDR2 LQKENI. The variable domain in full, completed from reference TRBV18 and TRBJ1-1, reads NAGVMQNPRHLVRRRGQEARLRCSPMKGHSHVYWYRQLPEEGLKFMVYLQKENIIDESGMPKERFSAEFPKEGPSILRIQQVVRGDSAAYFCASSLGQGARGTEAFFGQGTRLTVV.

The gene calls are TRBV2 and TRBJ2-1; D tentatively fits TRBD1 or TRBD2 (5 bases each). CDR3 length: 17 amino acids. V was trimmed by 2 bases and J by 4 bases, leaving 18 bases between them. Germline V gene lookup returns CDR1 SNHLY and CDR2 FYNNEI. CDR3 region: CASSELGEGPSYNEQFF. In nucleotides, the CDR3 is TGTGCCAGCAGTGAATTGGGAGAGGGGCCGTCGTACAATGAGCAGTTCTTC.

This rearrangement joins TRBV25-1 to TRBJ1-3, with D maybe TRBD1 (6 bases). This CDR3 is 14 amino acids long. CDR1 and CDR2 from the germline V gene are MGHDK and SYGVNS. Trimming removed 5 bases at V and 2 bases at J, with 10 bases between. The CDR3 DNA follows: TGTGCCAGCAGTTTTGGGGGCCCTGGAAACACCATATATTTT. It codes for CASSFGGPGNTIYF.

The genes are TRBV19 and TRBJ2-2; 8 nucleotides line up with TRBD2. The V gene end was trimmed by 5 bases and the J gene end by 3 bases; junction bases not matched to a gene: 8. From germline, CDR1 is LNHDA and CDR2 SQIVND (reference sequence). The CDR3 consists of 16 residues. The CDR3 coding sequence is TGTGCCAGTAGTTCCGTAGCGGGGCTACACACCGGGGAGCTGTTTTTT. Its protein product is CASSSVAGLHTGELFF. Together with reference TRBV19 and TRBJ2-2, the CDR3 gives the full variable domain: DGGITQSPKYLFRKEGQNVTLSCEQNLNHDAMYWYRQDPGQGLRLIYYSQIVNDFQKGDIAEGYSVSREKKESFPLTVTSAQKNPTAFYLCASSSVAGLHTGELFFGEGSRLTVL.

The chain recombines TRBV6-2 or TRBV6-3 with TRBJ2-4; D may be TRBD1 (5 bases). CDR1 MNHEY and CDR2 SVGEGT come from the germline V gene. CDR3 size: 20 residues. V lost 5 bases to trimming and J lost 3 bases, with 29 bases between them. Here the CDR3 DNA reads TGTGCCAGCAGTCCCACTCCCGTTCTCTTGGGGCAGGGTGTCAAAAACATTCAGTACTTC. Its protein is CASSPTPVLLGQGVKNIQYF.